The 17 T cell receptor beta chains in this list originate from one sample, sequenced in a study of T-cell reconstitution after alpha-beta-depleted transplantation in children. Unique molecular identifiers were used to barcode this TCRbeta library. MiXCR, run by TCRdb on the PCR reads, gives a single entry per CDR3 protein. The sample lists some 310,000 distinct CDR3 sequences, 23% seen once, with 11% in the top ten. The source was PBMCs, mostly from graft donor cells, collected 180 days after TCRalphabeta/CD19-depleted stem cell transplant. These receptors were collected from a male patient younger than 18 who had a stem cell transplant for acute lymphoblastic leukemia, so the T cells may come from the graft donor.

The chain carries TRBV20-1 and TRBJ2-4, with TRBD2 matching 9 bases. CDR1 DFQATT and CDR2 SNEGSKA come from the germline V gene (reference sequence). The CDR3 has 15 amino acids. After removal of 6 bases from V and 3 bases from J, the junction contained 9 bases not matched to a gene. CDR3 DNA: TGCAGTGCCACCCCTAGCGGGAAGGACAAAAACATTCAGTACTTC. This encodes CSATPSGKDKNIQYF.

This clonotype was counted many times. The chain joins TRBV5-1 to TRBJ2-1; D is possibly TRBD2 (5 bases). V lost 0 bases and J 10 bases, leaving 8 bases between the germline ends. The CDR3 has 12 residues. From germline, CDR1 is SGHRS and CDR2 YFSETQ. The CDR3 DNA follows: TGCGCCAGCAGCTTGGGCCGACTAGAGCAGTTCTTC. This sequence encodes CASSLGRLEQFF.

This clonotype was detected only a few times. The chain has TRBV20-1 and TRBJ1-2; D ambiguous. V was clipped by 0 bases and J by 2 bases, with 19 bases between them. Germline lookup yields CDR1 DFQATT and CDR2 SNEGSKA (reference sequence). The CDR3 sequence is 17 residues long. The CDR3 is CSARDSAKGHPNYGYTF. CDR3 bases: TGCAGTGCTAGAGATAGTGCAAAAGGCCACCCAAACTATGGCTACACCTTC.

The chain combines TRBV19 with TRBJ2-4, with D perhaps being TRBD1 or TRBD2 (5 bases each). V was trimmed by 3 bases and J by 4 bases, leaving 10 bases between them. Germline V CDR1 and CDR2: LNHDA, SQIVND (reference sequence). There are 14 residues in the CDR3. In nucleotides, the CDR3 is TGTGCCAGTAGTATCAAAGGGACGAAAAACATTCAGTACTTC. Its protein is CASSIKGTKNIQYF.

The genes are TRBV21-1 and TRBJ2-7; TRBD2 is the table's D call, not checked against the DNA. TRBV21-1 is labeled a pseudogene. The CDR3 is made up of 15 amino acids. Here the CDR3 reads CASSFKGTRGHEQYF. The CDR3 nucleotides are TGTGCCAGCAGCTTTAAAGGGACTAGGGGTCACGAGCAGTACTTC.

This chain uses TRBV10-3 with TRBJ2-1, with D perhaps matching TRBD2 (6 bases). Germline-derived CDR1 and CDR2 are ENHRY and SYGVKD. This CDR3 contains 16 residues. V was trimmed by 6 bases and J by 4 bases, leaving 19 bases between them. The CDR3 DNA follows: TGTGCCATCAGCGCCCCCTCTAGCCGGGGGTACAATGAGCAGTTCTTC. It codes for CAISAPSSRGYNEQFF.

The chain combines TRBV27 with TRBJ2-1; a weak D match, TRBD2 (7 bases). V lost 3 bases to trimming and J lost 9 bases, with 18 bases between them. The CDR3 is made up of 15 amino acids. CDR1 MNHEY and CDR2 SMNVEV come from the germline V gene (reference sequence). CDR3 region: CASSLIRGGGGEQFF. CDR3 bases: TGTGCCAGCAGTTTGATTAGGGGGGGCGGGGGTGAGCAGTTCTTC.

The V gene is TRBV6-1, the J gene TRBJ2-3; D is perhaps TRBD2 (5 bases). The germline V gene encodes CDR1 MNHNS and CDR2 SASEGT. V lost 6 bases, J lost 5 bases, and 15 bases lay in between. The CDR3 totals 14 residues. As DNA, the CDR3 is TGTGCCAGCAGGACTATTTCCGACGGAGATACGCAGTATTTT. This gives the protein CASRTISDGDTQYF.

The chain links TRBV9 to TRBJ2-1; D assignment may be TRBD1 or TRBD2 (5 bases each). Looked up from germline, CDR1 is SGDLS and CDR2 is YYNGEE. The length of the CDR3 is 16 residues. V dropped 0 bases and J dropped 3 bases, with 13 bases sitting between them. CDR3 DNA sequence: TGTGCCAGCAGCGTAGAAGTTAGGGACCGCTACAATGAGCAGTTCTTC. As protein: CASSVEVRDRYNEQFF.

This CDR3 reads CSATNLQGVNEQYF. The CDR3 DNA reads as TGCAGTGCTACGAACTTACAGGGGGTCAACGAGCAGTACTTC. V gene TRBV20-1 combines with J gene TRBJ2-7; 8 bases fit TRBD1. Germline CDR1 is DFQATT and CDR2 is SNEGSKA (reference sequence). This CDR3 is built from 14 residues. After removal of 4 bases from V and 5 bases from J, the junction contained 10 bases not matched to a gene.

The rearrangement uses TRBV9 and TRBJ2-7, with 11 bases aligning to TRBD1. Trimming took 3 bases from V and 5 from J; bases not matched to a gene: 4. This CDR3 spans 14 amino acids. Germline V CDR1 and CDR2: SGDLS, YYNGEE. The CDR3 spells CASSGGQGAHEQYF. The CDR3 DNA reads as TGTGCCAGCAGCGGTGGACAGGGGGCACACGAGCAGTACTTC.

A remark on this clonotype: A junction end diverges from the germline sequence, so it may reflect a read error. This chain links TRBV5-1 with TRBJ1-2; no clear D gene. The CDR3 length is 14 residues. Per germline, CDR1 SGHRS and CDR2 YFSETQ. CDR3 in DNA: TGCGCCAGCAGCTTGGACGGCCCCATCTATGCCTACACCTTC. Protein product: CASSLDGPIYAYTF. Complete variable domain (other parts from reference TRBV5-1 and TRBJ1-2): KAGVTQTPRYLIKTRGQQVTLSCSPISGHRSVSWYQQTPGQGLQFLFEYFSETQRNKGNFPGRFSGRQFSNSRSEMNVSTLELGDSALYLCASSLDGPIYAYTFGSGTRLTVV.

The chain uses TRBV7-2 and TRBJ2-2; D ambiguous. Looked up from germline, CDR1 is SGHTA and CDR2 is FQGNSA. Trimming shortened V by 1 base and J by 1 base, and 4 bases separated the two germline ends. CDR3 length: 14 amino acids. The chain's CDR3 is CASSLDVNTGELFF. CDR3 nucleotides: TGTGCCAGCAGCTTAGATGTGAACACCGGGGAGCTGTTTTTT.

J is TRBJ2-1 and V is TRBV9, with D unclear. Per the germline V gene, CDR1 is SGDLS and CDR2 is YYNGEE. The CDR3 sequence is 18 residues long. V lost 0 bases to trimming and J lost 2 bases, with 18 bases between them. CDR3 in DNA: TGTGCCAGCAGCGTAGCTACGGTGAGTTCGTCAGCCTACAATGAGCAGTTCTTC. This gives the protein CASSVATVSSSAYNEQFF.

The rearrangement links TRBV3-1 to TRBJ2-7; D may be TRBD2 (6 bases). V lost 2 bases to trimming and J lost 7 bases, with 15 bases between them. Germline CDR1 reads LGHDT; CDR2 reads YNNKEL (reference sequence). This CDR3 has 14 residues. CDR3 protein: CASSQRLAAFEQYF. The CDR3 nucleotides read TGTGCCAGCAGCCAAAGGTTAGCGGCGTTTGAGCAGTACTTC.

Points on this clonotype: One end of the junction varies from germline; a read error may be responsible. The gene calls are TRBV2 and TRBJ2-7; 9 positions match TRBD2. The CDR3 has 14 amino acids. Germline V gene sequence: CDR1 SNHLY, CDR2 FYNNEI. CDR3 loop: CASSEEREVVEQYF. CDR3 coding DNA: TGTGCCAGTAGTGAAGAGCGGGAGGTGGTCGAGCAGTACTTC.

The chain joins TRBV11-3 to TRBJ1-1, with no clear D. V was pared by 3 bases and J by 0 bases, with 14 bases between. From germline, CDR1 is SGHNT and CDR2 YENEEA. The length of the CDR3 is 16 residues. The CDR3: CASSFTGSLMNTEAFF. CDR3 sequence (DNA): TGTGCCAGCAGCTTCACGGGCTCTCTAATGAACACTGAAGCTTTCTTT. Together with reference TRBV11-3 and TRBJ1-1, the CDR3 gives the full variable domain: EAGVVQSPRYKIIEKKQPVAFWCNPISGHNTLYWYLQNLGQGPELLIRYENEEAVDDSQLPKDRFSAERLKGVDSTLKIQPAELGDSAVYLCASSFTGSLMNTEAFFGQGTRLTVV.